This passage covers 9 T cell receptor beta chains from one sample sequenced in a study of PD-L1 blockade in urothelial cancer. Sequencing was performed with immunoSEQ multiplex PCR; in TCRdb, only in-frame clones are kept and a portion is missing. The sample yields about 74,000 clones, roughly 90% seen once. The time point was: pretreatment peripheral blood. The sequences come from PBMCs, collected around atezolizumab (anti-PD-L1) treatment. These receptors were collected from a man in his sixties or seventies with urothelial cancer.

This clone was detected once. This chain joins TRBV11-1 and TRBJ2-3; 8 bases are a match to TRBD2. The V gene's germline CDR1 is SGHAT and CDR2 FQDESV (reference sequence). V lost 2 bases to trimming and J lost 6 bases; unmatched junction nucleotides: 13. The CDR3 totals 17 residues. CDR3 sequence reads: CASSLRLQAGGGDTQYF. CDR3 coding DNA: TGTGCCAGCAGCTTAAGACTGCAGGCGGGAGGAGGGGATACGCAGTATTTT.

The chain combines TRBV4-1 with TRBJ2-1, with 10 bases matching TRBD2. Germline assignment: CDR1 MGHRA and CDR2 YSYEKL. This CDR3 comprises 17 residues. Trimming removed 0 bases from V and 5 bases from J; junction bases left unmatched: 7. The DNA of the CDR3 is TGCGCCAGCAGCCAAGATCTGGCTAGCGGGAGTAACAATGAGCAGTTCTTC. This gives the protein CASSQDLASGSNNEQFF.

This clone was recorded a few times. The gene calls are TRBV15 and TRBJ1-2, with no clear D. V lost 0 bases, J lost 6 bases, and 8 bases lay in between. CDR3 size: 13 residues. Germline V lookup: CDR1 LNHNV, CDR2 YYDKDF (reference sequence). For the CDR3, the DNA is TGTGCCACCAGCAGAGATCCCGGGGATGGCTACACCTTC. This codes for CATSRDPGDGYTF.

CDR3 sequence reads: CASSGDKRTSSYNEQFF. DNA for the CDR3: TGTGCCAGCAGTGGGGATAAACGGACTAGCTCCTACAATGAGCAGTTCTTC. The chain couples TRBV25-1 to TRBJ2-1, with 7 bases matching TRBD2. The J segment lost 0 bases and the V segment lost 4 bases, leaving 9 bases of the junction unmatched. Germline V gene data show CDR1 as MGHDK and CDR2 as SYGVNS. The CDR3 is 17 amino acids.

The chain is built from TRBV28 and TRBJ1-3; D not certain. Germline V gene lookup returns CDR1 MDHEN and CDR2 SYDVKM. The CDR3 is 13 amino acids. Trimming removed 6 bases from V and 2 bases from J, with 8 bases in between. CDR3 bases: TGTGCCAGCAGGCAAAGCCCTGGAAACACCATATATTTT. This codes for CASRQSPGNTIYF.

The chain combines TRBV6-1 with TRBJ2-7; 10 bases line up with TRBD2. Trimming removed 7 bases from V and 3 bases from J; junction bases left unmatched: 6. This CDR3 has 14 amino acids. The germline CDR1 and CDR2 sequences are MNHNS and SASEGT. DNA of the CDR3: TGTGCCAGCAAGCTAGCGGGAGACCTCTACGAGCAGTACTTC. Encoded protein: CASKLAGDLYEQYF.

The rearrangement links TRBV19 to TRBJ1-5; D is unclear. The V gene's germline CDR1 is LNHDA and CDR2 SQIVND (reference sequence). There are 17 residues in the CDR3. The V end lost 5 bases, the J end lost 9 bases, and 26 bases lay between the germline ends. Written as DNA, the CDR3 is TGTGCCAGTAGTGGTTTATTGACTGCGGTAACGAGTCCGCCCCAGCATTTT. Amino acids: CASSGLLTAVTSPPQHF.

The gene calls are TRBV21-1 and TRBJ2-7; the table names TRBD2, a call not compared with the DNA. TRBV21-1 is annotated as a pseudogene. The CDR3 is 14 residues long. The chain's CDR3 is CASSKEAGGYEQYF. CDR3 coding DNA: TGTGCCAGCAGCAAAGAAGCCGGGGGGTACGAGCAGTACTTC.

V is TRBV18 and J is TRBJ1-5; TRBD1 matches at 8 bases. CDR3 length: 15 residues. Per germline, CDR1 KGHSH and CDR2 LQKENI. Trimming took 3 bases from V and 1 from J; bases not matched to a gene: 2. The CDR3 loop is CASSPQGASNQPQHF. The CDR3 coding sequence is TGTGCCAGCTCACCCCAGGGGGCGAGCAATCAGCCCCAGCATTTT.